The clone carrying this TCR beta chain appeared a few times. Its matching antigen is unknown. The data belong to a study of vaccination and CD4 T cells after COVID-19. Trimming cost V 6 bases and J 2 bases, with 11 bases left between them. CDR3 size: 13 residues. Sequence data for DNA of cultured CD4+ T cells were generated by the Oncomine TCR Beta short-read assay. In TCRdb, the PCR reads were re-called with MiXCR into one record per CDR3 protein. The repertoire has more than 9,000 distinct CDR3 sequences, around a quarter of them found once; the top ten carry 20% to 30%. The treatment here: approximately 9-day PBMC culture with coronavirus spike peptide pools or control peptides (ViraFEST assay).

Sequences were derived from CD4+ T cells from blood, cultured in vitro, sampled before SARS-CoV-2 vaccination. The chain recombines TRBV12-3 or TRBV12-4 with TRBJ2-7; D may be TRBD1 (6 bases). This TCR came from a human donor who received a COVID-19 vaccine. This CDR3 reads CASSPRQAYEQYF. The CDR3 region has the DNA TGTGCCAGCAGCCCTAGACAGGCCTACGAGCAGTACTTC.